Following are 2 T cell receptor beta chains from one sample sequenced in a study of vaccination and CD4 T cells after COVID-19. No antigens are known for them. Sequencing of cultured CD4+ T cell DNA used the Oncomine TCR Beta short-read assay. A single record per CDR3 protein comes from TCRdb applying MiXCR to the PCR reads. This table holds several thousand distinct CDR3 sequences, 65% to 80% found once. Treatment noted: roughly nine-day PBMC culture with coronavirus spike peptide pools or control peptides (ViraFEST assay). The sample taken for sequencing was CD4+ T cells from blood, cultured in vitro. The receptors originated from a human donor who had recovered from COVID-19.

The sample holds a few counts of this clonotype. This sequence joins TRBV7-2 and TRBJ1-6, with 8 bases identical to TRBD1. J was trimmed by 10 bases and V by 5 bases; bases with no gene match: 7. The germline gives CDR1 SGHTA, CDR2 FQGNSA. The CDR3 extends over 14 amino acids. The CDR3 sequence: CASSVLTGASPLHF. CDR3 coding DNA: TGTGCCAGCAGCGTTCTGACAGGGGCCTCACCCCTCCACTTT.

In its sample, this clonotype was seen once. The V and J genes are TRBV15 and TRBJ2-5, with D possibly TRBD1 on 6 matching bases. The CDR3 totals 14 residues. Germline CDR1 and CDR2: LNHNV and YYDKDF (reference sequence). V shed 2 bases and J shed 5 bases, with 12 bases lying between them. The CDR3 DNA is TGTGCCACCAGCAGAACGGACAGTTGGGAGACCCAGTACTTC. Amino acids: CATSRTDSWETQYF.